Listed here are 27 T cell receptor beta chains from one sample, sequenced in a study of immune heterogeneity within non-small cell lung tumors. Multiplex PCR (32 V and 13 J primers) was used to amplify the TCR beta CDR3. MiXCR was run by TCRdb on the multiplex PCR reads, yielding one entry per CDR3 protein. This table holds 14,000 to 15,000 distinct CDR3 sequences, over 25% found once. Bulk tumor genomic DNA was the template, and each sample received roughly 590 ng. Primary tumors were biopsied several times each, far apart, intraoperatively. Enrolled patients presented with newly diagnosed, previously untreated non-small cell lung cancer and underwent curative surgery. The specimen was lung tumor tissue. These receptors all come from a man aged 40-49 years with non-small cell lung cancer.

This clonotype was seen repeatedly, ten times or more. The rearrangement joins TRBV2 to TRBJ2-1; 9 bases match TRBD2. The CDR3 totals 11 residues. The junction had 1 base not matched to a gene; V was cut back by 6 bases and J by 10 bases. Germline CDR1 is SNHLY and CDR2 is FYNNEI. The CDR3 bases are TGTGCCAGCAGCGGACTAGCGGAGCAGTTCTTC. Encoded protein: CASSGLAEQFF.

This clonotype was seen a few times. This chain connects TRBV14 to TRBJ1-2, with no clear D. V lost 1 base to trimming and J lost 6 bases, with 12 bases between them. Germline V gene sequence: CDR1 SGHDN, CDR2 FVKESK. CDR3 length: 14 residues. In DNA form, the CDR3 reads TGTGCCAGCAGCCAAGTAAAGGAGGTACATGGCTACACCTTC. Encoded protein: CASSQVKEVHGYTF.

This clonotype was seen many times. The chain recombines TRBV7-9 with TRBJ1-2; TRBD1 matches at 7 bases. This CDR3 spans 12 amino acids. The germline gives CDR1 SEHNR, CDR2 FQNEAQ (reference sequence). V trimming: 5 bases; J trimming: 12 bases; junction bases outside the gene matches: 9. The CDR3 DNA reads as TGTGCCAGCAGCGAACTACAGGGGAAGAACACCTTC. Translation gives CASSELQGKNTF.

In this sample, this clonotype turned up many times. The V call is TRBV30, the J call TRBJ1-2; D is ambiguous. V was trimmed by 1 base and J by 2 bases, leaving 5 bases between them. Germline V lookup: CDR1 GTSNPN, CDR2 SVGIG (reference sequence). The CDR3 length is 12 residues. For the CDR3, the DNA is TGTGCCTGGAGTGAACAGAACTATGGCTACACCTTC. This codes for CAWSEQNYGYTF.

This clonotype was observed many times. The chain carries TRBV11-3 and TRBJ2-3, with unresolved D. V was trimmed by 4 bases and J by 3 bases, leaving 14 bases between them. Germline values: CDR1 SGHNT, CDR2 YENEEA. The CDR3 contains 15 residues. The CDR3 here is CASSSMFWATDTQYF. The CDR3 nucleotides are TGTGCCAGCAGCTCTATGTTTTGGGCTACAGATACGCAGTATTTT.

V gene TRBV11-2 combines with J gene TRBJ1-1; unclear D gene. Germline CDR1 is SGHAT and CDR2 is FQNNGV. There are 12 residues in the CDR3. V lost 8 bases and J 2 bases, leaving 9 bases between the germline ends. The CDR3 reads CASQRVNTEAFF. The CDR3 DNA follows: TGTGCCAGCCAGCGTGTTAACACTGAAGCTTTCTTT.

In its sample, this clonotype was seen a few times. The gene calls are TRBV10-3 and TRBJ2-1; D perhaps matches TRBD2 (6 bases). Trimming stripped 2 bases from V and 14 bases from J, with 10 bases between. Germline V gives CDR1 ENHRY, CDR2 SYGVKD. This CDR3 region has 11 residues. This CDR3 reads CAISETGVEFF. In DNA form, the CDR3 reads TGTGCCATCAGTGAGACGGGAGTGGAGTTCTTC.

This clonotype showed up just a few times. This chain uses TRBV29-1 with TRBJ2-7, with TRBD1 identical over 7 bases. Per the germline V gene, CDR1 is SQVTM and CDR2 is ANQGSEA. This CDR3 has 12 residues. V was pared by 4 bases and J by 2 bases, with 2 bases of the junction left unmatched. This CDR3 is CSVGTGTYEQYF. CDR3 nucleotides: TGCAGCGTTGGGACAGGAACCTACGAGCAGTACTTC.

A few counts support this clonotype. CDR3 sequence reads: CAYDRGEQFF. CDR3 nucleotides: TGTGCCTACGACCGAGGGGAGCAGTTCTTC. The chain couples TRBV30 to TRBJ2-1; D may be TRBD2 (5 bases). Per germline, CDR1 GTSNPN and CDR2 SVGIG (reference sequence). The CDR3 loop spans 10 amino acids. The V gene lost 7 bases and the J gene lost 10 bases, with 11 bases spanning the gap.

This clonotype was observed many times. V and J are TRBV15 and TRBJ1-5, with D possibly being TRBD1 (5 bases). Per germline, CDR1 LNHNV and CDR2 YYDKDF (reference sequence). The CDR3 is 13 amino acids. The CDR3 DNA follows: TGTGCATCGCAACGGGACGTGGGTCAGCCCCAGCATTTT. It encodes CASQRDVGQPQHF.

In this sample, this clonotype turned up many times. The genes are TRBV7-2 and TRBJ2-7, with 8 bases aligning to TRBD2. The V gene end was trimmed by 7 bases and the J gene end by 2 bases; junction bases not matched to a gene: 10. Per germline, CDR1 SGHTA and CDR2 FQGNSA. The CDR3 sequence is 15 residues long. The CDR3 nucleotides are TGTGCCAGCACCAAAAGCGGGAGTTCCACCTACGAGCAGTACTTC. Protein sequence: CASTKSGSSTYEQYF. Full variable domain (missing parts from reference TRBV7-2 and TRBJ2-7): GAGVSQSPSNKVTEKGKDVELRCDPISGHTALYWYRQSLGQGLEFLIYFQGNSAPDKSGLPSDRFSAERTGGSVSTLTIQRTQQEDSAVYLCASTKSGSSTYEQYFGPGTRLTVT.

This chain connects TRBV11-3 to TRBJ2-3; D is tentatively TRBD1 or TRBD2 (6 bases each). CDR3 length: 13 amino acids. V dropped 9 bases and J dropped 4 bases, with 14 bases sitting between them. Germline V CDR1 and CDR2: SGHNT, YENEEA. CDR3 DNA: TGTGCCAGTGAGACTAGGGGGGCAGATACGCAGTATTTT. Its translation is CASETRGADTQYF.

By sample share, this clonotype is medium-sized. The J gene is TRBJ2-3, the V gene TRBV19; D not certain. The V and J ends lost 6 bases and 2 bases respectively, with 12 bases between them. The germline V gene has CDR1 LNHDA and CDR2 SQIVND (reference sequence). The CDR3 sequence is 14 residues long. The CDR3 DNA is TGTGCCAGTAGAGCCCCATGGCCCACAGATACGCAGTATTTT. Residues: CASRAPWPTDTQYF.

Concerning this clonotype itself: A much larger clonotype is one base distant, so this may be a read error. The chain joins TRBV12-5 to TRBJ2-3; no clear D gene. Germline V gene sequence: CDR1 LGHNT, CDR2 FRNRAP. The CDR3 is made up of 12 amino acids. V lost 4 bases and J lost 2, with 4 bases in between. The CDR3 loop reads CASGSNTDTQYF. The CDR3 bases are TGTGCTAGTGGTTCTAACACAGATACGCAGTATTTT. Supplemented by reference TRBV12-5 and TRBJ2-3, the full variable domain reads DARVTQTPRHKVTEMGQEVTMRCQPILGHNTVFWYRQTMMQGLELLAYFRNRAPLDDSGMPKDRFSAEMPDATLATLKIQPSEPRDSAVYFCASGSNTDTQYFGPGTRLTVL.

A word on this clonotype: Since a much larger clone is just one base distant, this may be a read error. This sequence joins TRBV7-8 and TRBJ2-7; 7 bases are a match to TRBD2. With 6 bases clipped from V and 2 bases from J, the junction kept 7 bases outside the gene matches. CDR3 length equals 14 residues. Germline values: CDR1 SGHVS, CDR2 FQNEAQ. The CDR3 region is CASRVSGLAYEQYF. In DNA, the CDR3 is TGTGCCAGCAGAGTTAGCGGGTTGGCCTACGAGCAGTACTTC.

Many counts were recorded for this clonotype. The rearrangement joins TRBV7-8 to TRBJ1-5; 9 bases map to TRBD1. Germline V lookup: CDR1 SGHVS, CDR2 FQNEAQ. The CDR3 spans 15 residues. J lost 6 bases, V lost 5 bases, and 8 bases had no gene match. Here the CDR3 DNA reads TGTGCCAGCAGCGCGACAGGGGGTTTGTCTCAGCCCCAGCATTTT. Translation: CASSATGGLSQPQHF.

This clonotype was counted ten times or more. The chain is built from TRBV11-2 and TRBJ1-4; 8 positions match TRBD1. Germline V gives CDR1 SGHAT, CDR2 FQNNGV. V trimming: 1 base; J trimming: 3 bases; junction bases outside the gene matches: 10. The length of the CDR3 is 18 residues. The DNA for the CDR3 is TGTGCCAGCAGCTTAGTAGGGACAGGCTCGGTTTCTAATGAAAAACTGTTTTTT. It translates to CASSLVGTGSVSNEKLFF.

This clonotype is medium-sized in the sample. The chain couples TRBV6-2 or TRBV6-3 to TRBJ2-7, with 9 bases lining up with TRBD2. Losses at the gene ends were 5 bases for V and 3 bases for J; bases not matched to a gene: 5. Germline-derived CDR1 and CDR2 are MNHEY and SVGEGT. The CDR3 runs to 14 residues. Here the CDR3 reads CASSKISGSYEQYF. In DNA form, the CDR3 reads TGTGCCAGCAGTAAAATTAGCGGGAGCTACGAGCAGTACTTC.

The CDR3 DNA follows: TGCAGTGCCGCGAGCGTGAGTGTCCTCGAGCAGTACTTC. Translated: CSAASVSVLEQYF. The chain combines TRBV20-1 with TRBJ2-7, with D unclear. Germline V gene sequence: CDR1 DFQATT, CDR2 SNEGSKA (reference sequence). Trimming removed 6 bases from V and 6 bases from J, with 18 bases in between. The CDR3 consists of 13 residues.

About this clonotype itself: Being one base from a much bigger clone, this may be a read error. This chain links TRBV6-2 or TRBV6-3 with TRBJ2-1, with D possibly matching TRBD2 (5 bases). This CDR3 has 14 amino acids. Germline V gene sequence: CDR1 MNHEY, CDR2 SVGEGT. V lost 4 bases to trimming and J lost 9 bases, with 16 bases between them. Here the CDR3 reads CASSWETRYGEQFF. The CDR3, as DNA: TGTGCCAGCAGTTGGGAGACCCGCTATGGTGAGCAGTTCTTC.

In this sample, this clonotype is medium-sized. The CDR3 reads CAISPDRVRTDTQYF. CDR3 bases: TGTGCCATCAGCCCCGACAGGGTTCGTACAGATACGCAGTATTTT. The chain joins TRBV10-3 to TRBJ2-3; 7 positions agree with TRBD1. Germline CDR1 is ENHRY and CDR2 is SYGVKD. J gave up 3 bases and V 6 bases, and 9 bases lay outside the gene matches. This CDR3 spans 15 amino acids.

This clonotype was picked up many times. The J gene is TRBJ2-7, the V gene TRBV6-1; tentatively, D is TRBD1 (7 bases). The CDR3 covers 16 residues. Trimming took off 5 bases at V and 2 bases at J, with 19 bases between the two ends. Germline-derived CDR1 and CDR2 are MNHNS and SASEGT. The CDR3 spells CASSTRGREFPYEQYF. The CDR3 nucleotides read TGTGCCAGCAGTACTAGGGGGCGGGAATTTCCCTACGAGCAGTACTTC.

This clonotype was seen more than once but under ten times. The J gene is TRBJ2-1, the V gene TRBV19, with TRBD2 matching 8 bases. Germline CDR1 LNHDA, CDR2 SQIVND (reference sequence). The CDR3 has 15 residues. V dropped 6 bases and J dropped 6; count of bases not matched to a gene: 10. CDR3 loop: CASRPDGGAFNEQFF. The DNA for the CDR3 is TGTGCCAGTAGACCAGACGGGGGGGCGTTCAATGAGCAGTTCTTC.

A remark on this clonotype: A read error is possible here, since a much larger clone lies one base away. The chain employs TRBV7-2 and TRBJ1-4; TRBD1 might be the D (5 bases). Trimming removed 7 bases from V and 11 bases from J, with 23 bases in between. The CDR3 has 15 residues. In germline, CDR1 is SGHTA, CDR2 FQGNSA. The CDR3 coding sequence is TGTGCCAGCAACTCCCCCGTGGGGCTAGGGGAGAAACTGTTTTTT. It is translated as CASNSPVGLGEKLFF.

As for this clonotype: A much larger clone differs from this one at a single base, so this may be a read error. The chain employs TRBV3-1 and TRBJ2-1, with a tentative D call TRBD1 (6 bases). CDR3 length: 13 amino acids. Per the germline V gene, CDR1 is LGHDT and CDR2 is YNNKEL (reference sequence). In DNA, the CDR3 is TGTGCCAGCAACCAAGCAGGGGTCAATGAGCAGTTCTTC. It translates to CASNQAGVNEQFF.

In this sample, this clonotype turned up many times. The rearrangement joins TRBV20-1 to TRBJ2-3; D ambiguous. Germline V gene lookup returns CDR1 DFQATT and CDR2 SNEGSKA (reference sequence). The CDR3 contains 10 residues. V gave up 4 bases and J gave up 2 bases, with 1 base separating them. This CDR3 reads CSAITDTQYF. CDR3 nucleotide sequence: TGCAGTGCTATCACAGATACGCAGTATTTT.

Judged by abundance, this clonotype is medium-sized. The CDR3 loop is CATSDHTGRSGYTF. In nucleotides, the CDR3 is TGTGCCACCAGTGATCACACAGGGAGGAGCGGCTACACCTTC. The rearrangement joins TRBV24-1 to TRBJ1-2; possibly TRBD1 for D (6 bases). Germline lookup yields CDR1 KGHDR and CDR2 SFDVKD. V lost 3 bases and J 8 bases, leaving 15 bases between the germline ends. The CDR3 has 14 amino acids.